A single sample is the source of the 15 T cell receptor beta chains below, sequenced in a study of cytomegalovirus exposure and HLA in healthy donors. The PCR used 60 Vbeta and 13 Jbeta primers. The repertoire was sequenced with immunoSEQ multiplex PCR; TCRdb's copy has only in-frame clones and lacks some. The sample holds about 160,000 clones, 80% to 85% seen once. Sample: PBMCs. The receptors stem from a girl aged 2-10 years in good health and CMV-seropositive.

V is TRBV29-1 and J is TRBJ1-5; 12 bases are shared with TRBD1. CDR1 SQVTM and CDR2 ANQGSEA come from the germline V gene. This CDR3 region has 14 residues. The V gene end was trimmed by 5 bases and the J gene end by 5 bases; junction bases not matched to a gene: 4. The CDR3 loop reads CSVSGTGGDQPQHF. CDR3 DNA: TGCAGCGTTTCCGGGACAGGGGGCGATCAGCCCCAGCATTTT.

The DNA of the CDR3 is TGTGCCAGCAGCTTACTAGCGGGGACAGATACGCAGTATTTT. This translates into CASSLLAGTDTQYF. This sequence joins TRBV7-9 and TRBJ2-3; TRBD2 agrees at 9 bases. CDR3 size: 14 residues. Trimming cost V 2 bases and J 3 bases; bases outside gene matches: 0. The germline CDR1 and CDR2 sequences are SEHNR and FQNEAQ (reference sequence).

The chain employs TRBV7-9 and TRBJ2-1; a possible D gene is TRBD2 (5 bases). Trimming removed 1 base from V and 8 bases from J, with 15 bases in between. Germline values: CDR1 SEHNR, CDR2 FQNEAQ (reference sequence). This CDR3 region has 15 residues. This CDR3 is CASSLGATSLHEQFF. CDR3 nucleotides: TGTGCCAGCAGCTTAGGCGCCACTAGTCTACATGAGCAGTTCTTC.

The CDR3 is CASSLNSHALGDEQFF. DNA of the CDR3: TGTGCCAGCAGCCTAAATTCCCACGCCCTAGGAGATGAGCAGTTCTTC. This chain links TRBV7-3 with TRBJ2-1; D is unclear. CDR1 is SGHTA and CDR2 is FQGTGA in the germline V gene. V lost 5 bases to trimming and J lost 8 bases, with 22 bases between them. CDR3 size: 16 residues.

This clone has only one observation. V gene TRBV5-4 combines with J gene TRBJ2-3; TRBD2 aligns across 10 bases. Germline-derived CDR1 and CDR2 are SGHNT and YYREEE (reference sequence). This CDR3 is built from 16 residues. With V trimmed by 4 bases and J by 5 bases, 10 bases remained unmatched. The CDR3 DNA follows: TGTGCCAGCAGCCCCGGGACTAGCGCTGAGGGAGATACGCAGTATTTT. This translates into CASSPGTSAEGDTQYF.

This clone has a single count. CDR3 residues: CASSVSGQEPDNEQFF. CDR3 bases: TGTGCCAGCAGCGTAAGCGGACAGGAACCTGACAATGAGCAGTTCTTC. The genes are TRBV9 and TRBJ2-1; 7 nucleotides align to TRBD1. Germline V gene data show CDR1 as SGDLS and CDR2 as YYNGEE. The J segment lost 5 bases and the V segment lost 1 base, leaving 9 bases of the junction unmatched. The CDR3 has 16 residues.

This chain connects TRBV27 to TRBJ1-2, with D hard to call. The germline V gene encodes CDR1 MNHEY and CDR2 SMNVEV (reference sequence). The CDR3 runs to 13 residues. V lost 3 bases and J lost 3, with 8 bases in between. The CDR3 DNA reads as TGTGCCAGCAGTTTTTCCGGGGACTATGGCTACACCTTC. It codes for CASSFSGDYGYTF.

In regard to this clone: Other DNA sequences within the sample encode an identical CDR3. The gene calls are TRBV6-1 and TRBJ2-5; possibly TRBD1 for D (6 bases). With 6 bases removed from V and 3 bases from J, the gap between germline ends came to 11 bases. Germline-derived CDR1 and CDR2 are MNHNS and SASEGT. This CDR3 comprises 13 residues. CDR3 region: CASSSDREETQYF. The CDR3 DNA reads as TGTGCCAGCAGCTCGGACAGAGAAGAGACCCAGTACTTC.

The CDR3 nucleotides are TGTGCCAGCAAATCAGGGTTGGCGGAGACCCAGTACTTC. It yields the protein CASKSGLAETQYF. This chain connects TRBV2 to TRBJ2-5; D is possibly TRBD1 (5 bases). The CDR3 sequence is 13 residues long. Germline CDR1 and CDR2: SNHLY and FYNNEI. The germline V and J ends were trimmed by 7 bases and 5 bases, with 14 bases remaining between them. Drawing the rest from reference TRBV2 and TRBJ2-5, the complete variable domain is EPEVTQTPSHQVTQMGQEVILRCVPISNHLYFYWYRQILGQKVEFLVSFYNNEISEKSEIFDDQFSVERPDGSNFTLKIRSTKLEDSAMYFCASKSGLAETQYFGPGTRLLVL.

The V and J genes are TRBV30 and TRBJ1-1; no clear D. The germline gives CDR1 GTSNPN, CDR2 SVGIG (reference sequence). The CDR3 extends over 14 amino acids. V dropped 2 bases and J dropped 6 bases, with 16 bases sitting between them. As DNA, the CDR3 is TGTGCCTGGAGTTTTTGGGTCCCCAGCGCTGAAGCTTTCTTT. It codes for CAWSFWVPSAEAFF.

The rearrangement links TRBV4-2 to TRBJ1-1, with a tentative D call TRBD1 (6 bases). Germline CDR1 and CDR2: LGHNA and YNFKEQ. V dropped 1 base and J dropped 5 bases, with 14 bases sitting between them. The CDR3 runs to 15 residues. In DNA, the CDR3 is TGTGCCAGCAGCCAAGGGGTACAGGGTTGGACTGAAGCTTTCTTT. This encodes CASSQGVQGWTEAFF.

This sequence joins TRBV19 and TRBJ2-7; D is uncertain. The CDR3 sequence is 16 residues long. V gave up 4 bases and J gave up 7 bases, with 23 bases separating them. CDR1 is LNHDA, CDR2 SQIVND, per germline (reference sequence). CDR3 sequence reads: CASSTPPNPYPYEQYF. Here the CDR3 DNA reads TGTGCCAGTAGTACCCCCCCTAACCCTTATCCTTATGAGCAGTACTTC.

The count of this clone is one. This chain connects TRBV6-6 to TRBJ2-3, with D unresolved. The CDR3 is 14 residues long. CDR1 and CDR2 (germline): MNHNY, SVGAGI (reference sequence). The germline V and J ends were trimmed by 2 bases and 3 bases, with 9 bases remaining between them. CDR3 in amino acids: CASSYESRTDTQYF. CDR3 sequence (DNA): TGTGCCAGCAGTTACGAGAGTAGAACAGATACGCAGTATTTT.

This clone has more than one count but fewer than ten. The chain combines TRBV7-3 with TRBJ2-3; 13 bases map to TRBD2. The junction had 5 bases not matched to a gene; V was cut back by 4 bases and J by 4 bases. CDR1 is SGHTA and CDR2 is FQGTGA in the germline V gene. The CDR3 loop spans 16 amino acids. This CDR3 is CASSSGLAGAADTQYF. CDR3 coding DNA: TGTGCCAGCAGCTCTGGACTAGCGGGAGCGGCAGATACGCAGTATTTT.

This clone has only a few counts. The chain is built from TRBV6-1 and TRBJ2-2; D gene unclear. Germline V gives CDR1 MNHNS, CDR2 SASEGT. CDR3 size: 14 residues. V lost 4 bases and J 1 base, leaving 7 bases between the germline ends. In DNA, the CDR3 is TGTGCCAGCAGTGTGACTTGGAACACCGGGGAGCTGTTTTTT. This gives the protein CASSVTWNTGELFF.